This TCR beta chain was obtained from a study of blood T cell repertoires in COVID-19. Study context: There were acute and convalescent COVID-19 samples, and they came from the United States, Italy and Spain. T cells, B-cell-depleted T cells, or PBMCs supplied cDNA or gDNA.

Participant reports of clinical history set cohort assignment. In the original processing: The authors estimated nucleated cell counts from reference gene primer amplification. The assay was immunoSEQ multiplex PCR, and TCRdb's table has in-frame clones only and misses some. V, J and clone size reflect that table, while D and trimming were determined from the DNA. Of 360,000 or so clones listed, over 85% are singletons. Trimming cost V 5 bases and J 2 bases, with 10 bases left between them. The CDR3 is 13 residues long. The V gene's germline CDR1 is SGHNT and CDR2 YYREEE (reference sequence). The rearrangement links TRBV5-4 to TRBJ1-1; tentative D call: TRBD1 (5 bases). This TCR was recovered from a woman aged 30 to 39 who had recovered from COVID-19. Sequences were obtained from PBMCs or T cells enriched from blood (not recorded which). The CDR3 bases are TGTGCCAGCAGGGGGGGTTTTAACACTGAAGCTTTCTTT. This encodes CASRGGFNTEAFF.